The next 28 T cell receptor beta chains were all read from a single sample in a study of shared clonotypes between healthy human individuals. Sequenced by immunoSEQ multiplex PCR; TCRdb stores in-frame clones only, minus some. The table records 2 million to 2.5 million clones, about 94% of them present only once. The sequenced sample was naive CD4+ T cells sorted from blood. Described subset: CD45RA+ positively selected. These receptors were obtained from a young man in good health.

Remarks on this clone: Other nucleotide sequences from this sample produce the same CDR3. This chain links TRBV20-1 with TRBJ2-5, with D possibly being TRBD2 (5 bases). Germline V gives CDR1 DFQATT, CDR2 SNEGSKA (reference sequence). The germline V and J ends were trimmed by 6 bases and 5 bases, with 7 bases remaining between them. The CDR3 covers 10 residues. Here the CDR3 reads CSASGETQYF. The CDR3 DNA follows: TGCAGTGCCTCGGGGGAGACCCAGTACTTC.

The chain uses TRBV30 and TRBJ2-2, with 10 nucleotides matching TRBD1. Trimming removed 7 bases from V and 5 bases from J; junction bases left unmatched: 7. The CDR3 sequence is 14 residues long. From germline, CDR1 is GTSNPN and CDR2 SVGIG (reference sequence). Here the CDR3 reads CASGPGQGTGELFF. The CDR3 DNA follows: TGTGCCTCTGGACCGGGACAGGGGACCGGGGAGCTGTTTTTT.

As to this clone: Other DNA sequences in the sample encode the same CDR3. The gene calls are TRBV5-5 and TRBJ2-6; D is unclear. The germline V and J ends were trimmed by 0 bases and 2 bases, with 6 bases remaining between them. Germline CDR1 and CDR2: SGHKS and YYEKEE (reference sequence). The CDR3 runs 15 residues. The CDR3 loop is CASSLGQPGANVLTF. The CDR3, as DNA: TGTGCCAGCAGCTTGGGGCAGCCTGGGGCCAACGTCCTGACTTTC.

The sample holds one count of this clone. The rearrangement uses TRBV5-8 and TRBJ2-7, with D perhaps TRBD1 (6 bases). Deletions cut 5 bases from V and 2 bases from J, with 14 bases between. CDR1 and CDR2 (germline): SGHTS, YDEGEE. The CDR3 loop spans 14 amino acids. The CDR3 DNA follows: TGTGCCAGCAGACCACCCCCAGGGGCCTACGAGCAGTACTTC. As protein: CASRPPPGAYEQYF.

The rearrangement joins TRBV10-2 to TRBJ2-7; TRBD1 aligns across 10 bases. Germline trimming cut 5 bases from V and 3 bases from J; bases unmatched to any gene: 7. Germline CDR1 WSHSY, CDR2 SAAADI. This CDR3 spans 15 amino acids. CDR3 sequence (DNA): TGCGCCAGCAGTCACAGGGACAGGGGTCTCTACGAGCAGTACTTC. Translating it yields CASSHRDRGLYEQYF.

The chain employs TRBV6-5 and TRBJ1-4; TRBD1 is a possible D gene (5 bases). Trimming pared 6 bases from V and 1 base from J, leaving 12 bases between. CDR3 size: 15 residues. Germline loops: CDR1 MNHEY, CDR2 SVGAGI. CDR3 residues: CASRRSGVTNEKLFF. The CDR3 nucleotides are TGTGCCAGCAGGCGGTCGGGGGTAACTAATGAAAAACTGTTTTTT.

This CDR3 is CASSLDRGSEKLFF. The CDR3 bases are TGTGCCAGCAGCTTGGACAGGGGGAGTGAAAAACTGTTTTTT. The chain links TRBV7-9 to TRBJ1-4; TRBD1 matches 10 bases. The CDR3 is made up of 14 amino acids. CDR1 and CDR2 from the germline V gene are SEHNR and FQNEAQ (reference sequence). V gave up 3 bases and J gave up 7 bases; unmatched junction bases: 2.

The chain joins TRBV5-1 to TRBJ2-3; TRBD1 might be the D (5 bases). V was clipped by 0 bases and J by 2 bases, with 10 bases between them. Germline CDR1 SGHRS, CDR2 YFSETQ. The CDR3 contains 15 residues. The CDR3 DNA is TGCGCCAGCAGCTTGGTTGTGACAGACACAGATACGCAGTATTTT. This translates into CASSLVVTDTDTQYF.

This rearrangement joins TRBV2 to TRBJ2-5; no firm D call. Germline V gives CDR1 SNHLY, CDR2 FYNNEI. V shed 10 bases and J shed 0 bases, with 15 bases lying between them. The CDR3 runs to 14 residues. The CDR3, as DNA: TGTGCCAACCTCCTCCGGTCTAACCAAGAGACCCAGTACTTC. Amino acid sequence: CANLLRSNQETQYF.

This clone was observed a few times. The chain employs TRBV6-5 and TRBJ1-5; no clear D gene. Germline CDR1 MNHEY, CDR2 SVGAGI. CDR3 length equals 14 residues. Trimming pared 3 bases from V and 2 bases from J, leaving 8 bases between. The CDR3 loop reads CASSYGVGNQPQHF. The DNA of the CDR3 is TGTGCCAGCAGTTATGGGGTGGGCAATCAGCCCCAGCATTTT.

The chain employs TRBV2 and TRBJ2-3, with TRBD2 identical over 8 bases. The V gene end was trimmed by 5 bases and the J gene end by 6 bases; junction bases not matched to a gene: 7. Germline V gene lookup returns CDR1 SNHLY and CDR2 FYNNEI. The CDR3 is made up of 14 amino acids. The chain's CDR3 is CASSPDSGGDTQYF. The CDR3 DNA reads TGTGCCAGCAGTCCGGACTCGGGGGGGGATACGCAGTATTTT. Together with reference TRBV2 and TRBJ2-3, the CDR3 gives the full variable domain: EPEVTQTPSHQVTQMGQEVILRCVPISNHLYFYWYRQILGQKVEFLVSFYNNEISEKSEIFDDQFSVERPDGSNFTLKIRSTKLEDSAMYFCASSPDSGGDTQYFGPGTRLTVL.

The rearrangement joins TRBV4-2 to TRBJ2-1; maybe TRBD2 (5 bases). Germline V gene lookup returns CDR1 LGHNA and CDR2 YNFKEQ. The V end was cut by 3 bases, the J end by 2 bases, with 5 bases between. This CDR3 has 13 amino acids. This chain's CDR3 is CASSHGAYNEQFF. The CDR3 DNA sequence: TGTGCCAGCAGCCACGGGGCCTACAATGAGCAGTTCTTC.

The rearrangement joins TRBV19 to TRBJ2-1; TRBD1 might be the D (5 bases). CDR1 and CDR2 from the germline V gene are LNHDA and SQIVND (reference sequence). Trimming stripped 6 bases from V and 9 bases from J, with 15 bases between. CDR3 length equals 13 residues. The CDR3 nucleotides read TGTGCCAGTAGCGTGCCCTTAAGGGGTGAGCAGTTCTTC. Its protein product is CASSVPLRGEQFF.

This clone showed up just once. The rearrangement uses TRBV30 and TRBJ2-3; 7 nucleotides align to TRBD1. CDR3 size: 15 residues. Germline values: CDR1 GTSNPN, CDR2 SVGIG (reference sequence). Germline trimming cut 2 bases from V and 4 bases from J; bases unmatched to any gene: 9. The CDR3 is CAWSYPRQGSDTQYF. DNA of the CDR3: TGTGCCTGGAGTTACCCTCGACAGGGTTCAGATACGCAGTATTTT.

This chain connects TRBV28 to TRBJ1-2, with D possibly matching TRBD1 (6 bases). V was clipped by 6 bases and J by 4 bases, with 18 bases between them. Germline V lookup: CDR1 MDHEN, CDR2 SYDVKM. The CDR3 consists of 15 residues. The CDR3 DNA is TGTGCCAGCAGCCCCAGCGACAGGCTTCTCTATGGCTACACCTTC. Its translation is CASSPSDRLLYGYTF.

The CDR3 coding sequence is TGTGCCACCAGCAGAGACCGTTTGCCGGCGAACACTGAAGCTTTCTTT. Amino acids: CATSRDRLPANTEAFF. The V and J genes are TRBV15 and TRBJ1-1; the D is unclear. CDR3 length: 16 amino acids. CDR1 LNHNV and CDR2 YYDKDF come from the germline V gene (reference sequence). V shed 0 bases and J shed 1 base, with 12 bases lying between them. The full variable domain, with the rest looked up from reference TRBV15 and TRBJ1-1, is DAMVIQNPRYQVTQFGKPVTLSCSQTLNHNVMYWYQQKSSQAPKLLFHYYDKDFNNEADTPDNFQSRRPNTSFCFLDIRSPGLGDTAMYLCATSRDRLPANTEAFFGQGTRLTVV.

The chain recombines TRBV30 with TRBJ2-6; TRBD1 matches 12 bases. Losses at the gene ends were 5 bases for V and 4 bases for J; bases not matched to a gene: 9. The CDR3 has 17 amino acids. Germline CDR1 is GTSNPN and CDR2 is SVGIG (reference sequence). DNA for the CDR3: TGTGCCTGGGTTCCGGGACAGGGGGCTCCCGGGGCCAACGTCCTGACTTTC. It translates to CAWVPGQGAPGANVLTF.

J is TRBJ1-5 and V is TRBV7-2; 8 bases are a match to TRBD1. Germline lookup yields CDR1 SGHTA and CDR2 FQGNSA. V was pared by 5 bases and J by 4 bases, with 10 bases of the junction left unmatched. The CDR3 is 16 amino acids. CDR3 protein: CASSIRTGQLNQPQHF. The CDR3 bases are TGTGCCAGCAGCATCAGGACAGGGCAACTTAATCAGCCCCAGCATTTT.

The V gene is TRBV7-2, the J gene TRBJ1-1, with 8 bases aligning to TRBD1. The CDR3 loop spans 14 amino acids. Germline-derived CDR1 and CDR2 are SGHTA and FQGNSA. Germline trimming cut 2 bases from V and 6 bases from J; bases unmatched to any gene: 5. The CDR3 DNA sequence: TGTGCCAGCAGCTTATTGACAGGGGCCGCTGAAGCTTTCTTT. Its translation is CASSLLTGAAEAFF.

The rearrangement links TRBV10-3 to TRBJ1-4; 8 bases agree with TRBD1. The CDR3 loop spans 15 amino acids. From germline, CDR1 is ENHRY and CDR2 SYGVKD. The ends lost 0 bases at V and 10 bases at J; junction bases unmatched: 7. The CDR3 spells CAISESRDRGLKLFF. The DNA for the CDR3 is TGTGCCATCAGTGAGTCGAGAGACAGGGGATTAAAACTGTTTTTT.

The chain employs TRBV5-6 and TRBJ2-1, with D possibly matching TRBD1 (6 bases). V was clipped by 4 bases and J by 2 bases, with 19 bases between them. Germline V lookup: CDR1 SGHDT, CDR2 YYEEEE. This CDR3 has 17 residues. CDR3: CASSLAIGQSTYNEQFF. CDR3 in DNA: TGTGCCAGCAGCCTGGCGATAGGACAGAGTACCTACAATGAGCAGTTCTTC.

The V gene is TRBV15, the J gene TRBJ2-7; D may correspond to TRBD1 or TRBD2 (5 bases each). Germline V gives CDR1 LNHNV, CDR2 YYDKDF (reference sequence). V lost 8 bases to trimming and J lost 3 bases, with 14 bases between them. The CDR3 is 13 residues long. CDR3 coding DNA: TGTGCCACCTCCCGGGACGTCGACTACGAGCAGTACTTC. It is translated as CATSRDVDYEQYF.

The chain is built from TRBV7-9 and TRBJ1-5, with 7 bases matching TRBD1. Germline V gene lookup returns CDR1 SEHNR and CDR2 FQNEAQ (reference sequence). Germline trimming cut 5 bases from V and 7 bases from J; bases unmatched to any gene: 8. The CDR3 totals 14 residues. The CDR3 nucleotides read TGTGCCAGCAGCACCGAGGGGGCCGGGCAGCCCCAGCATTTT. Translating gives CASSTEGAGQPQHF.

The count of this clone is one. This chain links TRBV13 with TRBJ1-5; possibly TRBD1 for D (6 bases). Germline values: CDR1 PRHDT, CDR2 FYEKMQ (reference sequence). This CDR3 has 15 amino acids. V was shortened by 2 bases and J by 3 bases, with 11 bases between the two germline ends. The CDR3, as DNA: TGTGCCAGCAGCTTAAGGCAGGGGAACAATCAGCCCCAGCATTTT. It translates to CASSLRQGNNQPQHF.

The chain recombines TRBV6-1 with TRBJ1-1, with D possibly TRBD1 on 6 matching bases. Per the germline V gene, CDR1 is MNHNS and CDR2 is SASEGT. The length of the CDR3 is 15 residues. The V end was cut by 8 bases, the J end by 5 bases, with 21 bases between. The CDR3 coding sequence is TGTGCCAGCCTCGAGTTCGCAGGGGCTGGAACTGAAGCTTTCTTT. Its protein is CASLEFAGAGTEAFF.

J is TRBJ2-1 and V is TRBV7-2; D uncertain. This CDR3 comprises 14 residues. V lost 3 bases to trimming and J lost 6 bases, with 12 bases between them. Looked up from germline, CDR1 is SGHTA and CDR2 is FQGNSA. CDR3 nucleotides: TGTGCCAGCAGCTTCGACTCTCTCTTCAATGAGCAGTTCTTC. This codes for CASSFDSLFNEQFF. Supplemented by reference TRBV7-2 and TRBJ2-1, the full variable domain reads GAGVSQSPSNKVTEKGKDVELRCDPISGHTALYWYRQSLGQGLEFLIYFQGNSAPDKSGLPSDRFSAERTGGSVSTLTIQRTQQEDSAVYLCASSFDSLFNEQFFGPGTRLTVL.

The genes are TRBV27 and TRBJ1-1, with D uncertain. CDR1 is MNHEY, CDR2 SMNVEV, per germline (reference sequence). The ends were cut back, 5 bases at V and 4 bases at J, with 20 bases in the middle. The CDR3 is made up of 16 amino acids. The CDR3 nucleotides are TGTGCCAGCAGTCCGTGGGATTGGAAGATGGGCACTGAAGCTTTCTTT. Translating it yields CASSPWDWKMGTEAFF.

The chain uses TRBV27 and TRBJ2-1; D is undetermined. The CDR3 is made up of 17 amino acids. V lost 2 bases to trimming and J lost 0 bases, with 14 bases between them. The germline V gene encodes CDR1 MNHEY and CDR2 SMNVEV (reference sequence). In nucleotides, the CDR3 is TGTGCCAGCAGTTTACTAGGGATACTGAGCTCCTACAATGAGCAGTTCTTC. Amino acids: CASSLLGILSSYNEQFF.